The source of this T cell receptor beta chain is a study of Ad26.COV2.S vaccination and SARS-CoV-2 variants. Treatment specified: roughly 18 received Ad26.COV2.S at low or high dose, single or two shots; 5 received placebo; per-sample allocation not given. After the first vaccine or placebo injection, samples were drawn on day 63. Sequencing was performed with immunoSEQ multiplex PCR; in TCRdb, only in-frame clones are kept and a portion is missing. The table lists hundreds of thousands of clones, about 89% of them singletons. Germline-derived CDR1 and CDR2 are LNHDA and SQIVND (reference sequence). This CDR3 region has 15 residues. Trimming pared 6 bases from V and 0 bases from J, leaving 9 bases between.

This clonotype originated in a person between 18 and 65 years old who received the Ad26.COV2.S COVID-19 vaccine or a placebo. The specimen comprised peripheral blood, sampled in a trial of Ad26.COV2.S vaccine versus placebo. The chain links TRBV19 to TRBJ1-6; D gene unclear. In DNA, the CDR3 is TGTGCCAGTAGGCAGTTCAGCTCCTATAATTCACCCCTCCACTTT. Protein: CASRQFSSYNSPLHF.